This T cell receptor (beta chain) was profiled in a study of post-analysis software for immune sequencing data (dated by TCRdb to the mid-2010s). About the investigation overall: Disease courses on record covered relapsing-remitting, secondary progressive and progressive-relapsing multiple sclerosis, though some patients had no subtype annotation. A subset of samples was prepared in parallel using single-end sample barcoding, then pooled and co-amplified after Illumina adapter ligation. The patient repertoires were compared against 10 to 12 previously published healthy control repertoires obtained from donors aged roughly 6 to 25 years.

Broad study findings and their caveats: Compared with controls, multiple sclerosis patients had significantly lower normalized Chao1 diversity, a finding suggesting substantial peripheral T-cell clonal expansion. When samples were clustered directly using the F measure, samples prepared in the same batch co-clustered strongly, which prompted a batch-effect correction. The control group was slightly older than the multiple sclerosis patient group. Roughly 5 TRBV segments, including TRBV5-6, TRBV5-1 and TRBV20-1, were significantly more frequent in patients than controls.

The protocol used for the library was PCR. These reads were obtained on an Illumina HiSeq 2500. To reduce PCR and sequencing biases, unique molecular identifiers were incorporated into the TCR beta cDNA libraries. Roughly 0.5 million cDNA molecules were obtained per 1 to 10 million input T cells, so each molecule approximated one T cell. Patient libraries were prepared and sequenced with the same protocol used for the earlier healthy control dataset. Samples belonging to the same batch were prepared together, multiplexed and sequenced on a shared HiSeq lane. From the authors' description of their analysis: Raw barcoded reads were processed with MIGEC, discarding single-read molecular identifier groups before consensus assembly and CDR3 extraction. VDJtools was used for post-analysis of the clonotype tables, and diversity was normalized by down-sampling every dataset to the size of the smallest sample. Repertoire overlap clustering matched CDR3 amino acid but not nucleotide sequences to correct batch-related cross-sample contamination. The raw public data were reprocessed by TCRdb itself: fastp quality trimming at Q25, MiXCR clonotype calling, in-frame beta chains only. Duplicate CDR3 protein sequences are folded into a single record with the most common DNA and genes. TCRdb, not the original authors, processed these V and J calls. Here the sample has roughly 800,000 distinct CDR3 sequences; about 53% occur a single time. Roughly 4.4% of the sample is held by the ten biggest clonotypes.

Cut back by 5 bases and 5 bases, the V and J ends lie 16 bases apart. The CDR3 covers 16 residues, taking in both the cysteine and the phenylalanine. The CDR3 DNA has 48 bases and is translated from base 1. From a lookup of the germline V gene, CDR1 and CDR2 are SGHVT and SQSDAQ. TCR beta repertoires were profiled from peripheral blood of approximately 13 young patients with multiple sclerosis to demonstrate the VDJtools post-analysis software. The patients with multiple sclerosis were children and adolescents between 6 and 15 years of age. Points on this clonotype: No antigen is known for it. Per-base quality was not reported, and no clone a single base away is much larger than it.

Sequencing was performed on blood. The sequence came from a girl between 10 and 17 years old with multiple sclerosis. The sequence joins TRBV7-4 to TRBJ1-6; there is no confident call for the D gene. The sequenced DNA is TGTGCCAGCAGCCTCCTCATCATAAATCATAATTCACCCCTCCACTTT. Translated, this is CASSLLIINHNSPLHF.